Detailed here is one TCR beta chain. Its antigen is still unknown. These data are taken from a study of T cell responses to AZD1222 COVID-19 vaccine. Study overall: Pooling covered second doses at about 4 or about 12 weeks.

General observations from the study: Samples come after the peak T cell response, not at day 14. Baseline seropositivity characterized only 5 to 7 AZD1222 recipients. With two AZD1222 doses given, Spike-specific TCR breadth and depth both rose.

Using immunoSEQ multiplex PCR, the repertoire was profiled, and TCRdb retains in-frame clones only, with some absent. The sample yields 130,000 or so clones, around 94% seen once. The V segment lost 6 bases and the J segment 5 bases; nucleotides outside the gene matches: 12. CDR3 size: 15 residues. This specimen consisted of peripheral blood, obtained on day 0 of AZD1222 vaccination. This receptor was identified in an adult in good health. The rearrangement uses TRBV23-1 and TRBJ2-7; 8 bases align to TRBD2. TRBV23-1 is an ORF, with its function uncertain. The CDR3 region has the DNA TGCGCCAGCAGGGAGCGGGAGAGAGGGGAGGACGAGCAGTACTTC. Its translation: CASRERERGEDEQYF.